This is a list of T cell receptor beta chains from one sample in a study of T cell repertoires in cytomegalovirus infection. MiXCR, applied by TCRdb to the reads, yields one record per CDR3 protein. The table shows fewer than 1,000,000 distinct CDR3 sequences, with roughly 30% occurring only once. Their specific antigens are unknown. The sample in question was cultured CD8+ T cells from PBMCs, obtained from culture after CMV antigen stimulation. These receptors came from a human donor in good health (CMV status not recorded). Some clones in this sample may be carry-over from other donors' samples. Each CDR3 is given with its conserved first and last residue. The order of the fields is CDR3 protein, CDR3 DNA, J gene, CDR3 length, clone size, V gene, D gene. The D gene is left open where the match is weak. For some rows the clone size is stated as once, few or many, or as a class when expanded; others skip it.

CDR3: CASSSGGDYEQYF
DNA: TGTGCCAGCAGCTCCGGGGGTGACTACGAGCAGTACTTC
J: TRBJ2-7
length: 13
size: -
V: TRBV13
D: -

CDR3: CASSLGNRRFTDTQYF
DNA: TGTGCCAGCAGCTTAGGAAACAGACGGTTTACAGATACGCAGTATTTT
J: TRBJ2-3
length: 16
size: many
V: TRBV7-2
D: -

CDR3: CASRGTLNTEAFF
DNA: TGTGCCAGCAGAGGGACTCTGAACACTGAAGCTTTCTTT
J: TRBJ1-1
length: 13
size: few
V: TRBV7-9
D: -

CDR3: CASSVTGTDSSYNEQFF
DNA: TGCGCCAGCAGCGTTACGGGGACAGACAGCTCCTACAATGAGCAGTTCTTC
J: TRBJ2-1
length: 17
size: few
V: TRBV5-1
D: TRBD1

CDR3: CASSLELTQPQHF
DNA: TGTGCCAGCAGTTTAGAATTAACTCAGCCCCAGCATTTT
J: TRBJ1-5
length: 13
size: -
V: TRBV27
D: -

CDR3: CASSLEPSPTYNEQFF
DNA: TGTGCCAGCAGCTTAGAACCTAGCCCCACCTACAATGAGCAGTTCTTC
J: TRBJ2-1
length: 16
size: few
V: TRBV11-1
D: -

CDR3: CASSETDKGKTYEQYF
DNA: TGTGCCAGCAGTGAAACGGACAAGGGGAAAACCTACGAGCAGTACTTC
J: TRBJ2-7
length: 16
size: -
V: TRBV6-1
D: -

CDR3: CASRSRDSGGTGELFF
DNA: TGTGCCAGCAGGTCCAGGGATAGCGGGGGGACCGGGGAGCTGTTTTTT
J: TRBJ2-2
length: 16
size: -
V: TRBV7-2
D: TRBD2

CDR3: CASSWDRGETEAFF
DNA: TGTGCCAGCAGCTGGGACAGGGGAGAAACTGAAGCTTTCTTT
J: TRBJ1-1
length: 14
size: few
V: TRBV12-3/TRBV12-4
D: TRBD1

CDR3: CASSFGGEVNGYTF
DNA: TGTGCCAGCAGTTTCGGCGGGGAGGTAAATGGCTACACCTTC
J: TRBJ1-2
length: 14
size: few
V: TRBV12-3/TRBV12-4
D: -

CDR3: CASDPEGYTF
DNA: TGTGCCAGCGATCCAGAGGGCTACACCTTC
J: TRBJ1-2
length: 10
size: -
V: TRBV7-9
D: -

CDR3: CASISSRTEAFF
DNA: TGTGCCAGCATCTCATCCAGGACTGAAGCTTTCTTT
J: TRBJ1-1
length: 12
size: many
V: TRBV6-1
D: -

CDR3: CASSYDFPNSPLHF
DNA: TGTGCCAGCAGTTATGACTTCCCAAATTCACCCCTCCACTTT
J: TRBJ1-6
length: 14
size: -
V: TRBV6-5
D: -

CDR3: CATSKTRAKMNTEAFF
DNA: TGTGCCACCAGCAAAACCCGGGCCAAAATGAACACTGAAGCTTTCTTT
J: TRBJ1-1
length: 16
size: -
V: TRBV15
D: -

CDR3: CASRGLAGVYEQFF
DNA: TGCGCCAGCAGGGGGCTAGCGGGGGTCTATGAGCAGTTCTTC
J: TRBJ2-1
length: 14
size: many
V: TRBV5-1
D: TRBD2

CDR3: CSATLRTGNYEQYF
DNA: TGCAGCGCGACCCTAAGGACAGGGAACTACGAGCAGTACTTC
J: TRBJ2-7
length: 14
size: few
V: TRBV29-1
D: TRBD1

CDR3: CASRPDSTEAFF
DNA: TGTGCCAGCAGACCGGACAGCACTGAAGCTTTCTTT
J: TRBJ1-1
length: 12
size: -
V: TRBV7-6
D: -

CDR3: CSATDGYQETQYF
DNA: TGCAGTGCTACGGACGGGTACCAAGAGACCCAGTACTTC
J: TRBJ2-5
length: 13
size: -
V: TRBV20-1
D: -

CDR3: CASSFGTSGYPYNEQFF
DNA: TGTGCCAGCAGCTTCGGGACTAGCGGGTATCCCTACAATGAGCAGTTCTTC
J: TRBJ2-1
length: 17
size: -
V: TRBV7-6
D: TRBD2

CDR3: CASSLSVGNYGYTF
DNA: TGTGCCAGCAGTTTATCGGTCGGGAACTATGGCTACACCTTC
J: TRBJ1-2
length: 14
size: -
V: TRBV27
D: -

CDR3: CASSPGRLQETQYF
DNA: TGTGCCAGCAGCCCTGGACGACTCCAAGAGACCCAGTACTTC
J: TRBJ2-5
length: 14
size: few
V: TRBV27
D: -

CDR3: CASSPRGLTGYSNQPQHF
DNA: TGTGCCAGCAGTCCGCGGGGTCTAACGGGTTATAGCAATCAGCCCCAGCATTTT
J: TRBJ1-5
length: 18
size: -
V: TRBV28
D: -

CDR3: CAIPGSPAGELFF
DNA: TGTGCCATCCCCGGGTCCCCGGCCGGGGAGCTGTTTTTT
J: TRBJ2-2
length: 13
size: -
V: TRBV7-9
D: -

CDR3: CASSPRTRRETQYF
DNA: TGTGCCAGCAGCCCAAGGACTAGGAGGGAGACCCAGTACTTC
J: TRBJ2-5
length: 14
size: many
V: TRBV7-2
D: TRBD2

CDR3: CASTTSAETEAFF
DNA: TGTGCCAGTACCACCTCCGCAGAGACTGAAGCTTTCTTT
J: TRBJ1-1
length: 13
size: -
V: TRBV19
D: -

CDR3: CASSHSEGYGYTF
DNA: TGTGCCAGTAGTCATAGTGAAGGCTATGGCTACACCTTC
J: TRBJ1-2
length: 13
size: -
V: TRBV19
D: -

CDR3: CASSQGGGAAEQFF
DNA: TGCGCCAGCAGCCAAGGCGGGGGTGCGGCTGAGCAGTTCTTC
J: TRBJ2-1
length: 14
size: -
V: TRBV4-3
D: TRBD2

CDR3: CASSPHRESTEAFF
DNA: TGCGCCAGCAGCCCCCACAGGGAGTCCACTGAAGCTTTCTTT
J: TRBJ1-1
length: 14
size: few
V: TRBV5-1
D: -

CDR3: CASSSTTGYPQHF
DNA: TGTGCCAGCAGCTCCACGACAGGGTATCCCCAGCATTTT
J: TRBJ1-5
length: 13
size: -
V: TRBV12-3/TRBV12-4
D: TRBD1

CDR3: CRATDPPGNTIYF
DNA: TGCAGAGCTACAGATCCTCCTGGAAACACCATATATTTT
J: TRBJ1-3
length: 13
size: -
V: TRBV20-1
D: -

CDR3: CASSYVGGQGGGGSTEAFF
DNA: TGTGCCAGCAGTTACGTGGGTGGGCAGGGGGGGGGTGGATCCACTGAAGCTTTCTTT
J: TRBJ1-1
length: 19
size: few
V: TRBV6-6
D: TRBD1

CDR3: CASSQPGHLEQYF
DNA: TGTGCCAGCAGCCAACCCGGACACCTCGAGCAGTACTTC
J: TRBJ2-7
length: 13
size: -
V: TRBV14
D: -

CDR3: CASSERDLSYNEQFF
DNA: TGTGCCAGCAGTGAGCGGGATCTCTCCTACAATGAGCAGTTCTTC
J: TRBJ2-1
length: 15
size: -
V: TRBV6-1
D: -

CDR3: CASSRSSGGYQETQYF
DNA: TGTGCCAGCAGCCGCTCTAGCGGGGGGTACCAAGAGACCCAGTACTTC
J: TRBJ2-5
length: 16
size: -
V: TRBV7-9
D: TRBD2

CDR3: CASSWSRELRTDTEAFF
DNA: TGTGCCAGCAGTTGGAGTCGGGAACTCCGCACGGACACTGAAGCTTTCTTT
J: TRBJ1-1
length: 17
size: -
V: TRBV12-3/TRBV12-4
D: -

CDR3: CASSPGVGANEQFF
DNA: TGTGCCAGCAGTCCGGGGGTGGGGGCGAATGAGCAGTTCTTC
J: TRBJ2-1
length: 14
size: -
V: TRBV27
D: -

CDR3: CASSIAKGGNQPQHF
DNA: TGTGCCAGCAGTATAGCCAAAGGGGGAAATCAGCCCCAGCATTTT
J: TRBJ1-5
length: 15
size: many
V: TRBV27
D: -

CDR3: CASSSGQGGNEQFF
DNA: TGTGCCAGCAGCTCGGGACAGGGCGGTAATGAGCAGTTCTTC
J: TRBJ2-1
length: 14
size: many
V: TRBV7-6
D: TRBD1

CDR3: CAINSGRFTYEQYF
DNA: TGTGCCATCAATTCAGGACGTTTTACCTACGAGCAGTACTTC
J: TRBJ2-7
length: 14
size: few
V: TRBV10-3
D: -

CDR3: CATSDRTSNTGELFF
DNA: TGTGCCACCAGTGATAGGACTAGCAACACCGGGGAGCTGTTTTTT
J: TRBJ2-2
length: 15
size: -
V: TRBV24-1
D: TRBD2

CDR3: CASSFGRQETQYF
DNA: TGTGCCAGCAGCTTCGGGCGGCAAGAGACCCAGTACTTC
J: TRBJ2-5
length: 13
size: -
V: TRBV11-2
D: -

CDR3: CASGTAGTGIGEQYF
DNA: TGTGCTAGTGGTACCGCCGGGACAGGAATTGGCGAGCAGTACTTC
J: TRBJ2-7
length: 15
size: few
V: TRBV12-5
D: TRBD1

CDR3: CASSPAGTGPTPLHF
DNA: TGTGCCAGCAGCCCTGCCGGGACAGGGCCAACACCCCTCCACTTT
J: TRBJ1-6
length: 15
size: -
V: TRBV11-1
D: TRBD1

CDR3: CASRGGQGATGELFF
DNA: TGTGCCAGCAGGGGAGGACAGGGCGCCACCGGGGAGCTGTTTTTT
J: TRBJ2-2
length: 15
size: many
V: TRBV6-1
D: TRBD1

CDR3: CASSSWGASGGLGDTQYF
DNA: TGTGCCAGCAGCTCCTGGGGGGCTAGCGGGGGGCTTGGAGATACGCAGTATTTT
J: TRBJ2-3
length: 18
size: -
V: TRBV7-9
D: TRBD2

CDR3: CASSRLWVPTGLETQYF
DNA: TGCGCCAGCAGCCGCCTGTGGGTTCCGACAGGGTTAGAGACCCAGTACTTC
J: TRBJ2-5
length: 17
size: -
V: TRBV4-3
D: TRBD1

CDR3: CASSLATGHIYEQYF
DNA: TGCGCCAGCAGCTTAGCGACAGGACATATCTACGAGCAGTACTTC
J: TRBJ2-7
length: 15
size: few
V: TRBV5-1
D: -

CDR3: CASSYVTGPTDTEAFF
DNA: TGTGCCAGCAGTTACGTCACAGGCCCAACGGACACTGAAGCTTTCTTT
J: TRBJ1-1
length: 16
size: -
V: TRBV6-2/TRBV6-3
D: -